Below are 19 T cell receptor beta chains sequenced from a single sample in a study of blood T cell repertoires in COVID-19. The data were produced by immunoSEQ multiplex PCR, yet TCRdb's version contains in-frame clones alone and is incomplete. The table records 100,000 to 150,000 clones, about 70% of them present only once. The sequenced material came from peripheral blood. Receptor source: a man older than 75 with COVID-19, enrolled during active disease.

This clone appeared a few times. The chain has TRBV2 and TRBJ2-7, with D possibly TRBD2 on 6 matching bases. Germline V gives CDR1 SNHLY, CDR2 FYNNEI. The V end lost 5 bases, the J end lost 0 bases, and 17 bases lay between the germline ends. The CDR3 extends over 16 amino acids. CDR3: CASSYPQGGSSYEQYF. The DNA of the CDR3 is TGTGCCAGCAGTTACCCTCAAGGAGGGAGCTCCTACGAGCAGTACTTC.

In this sample, this clone turned up a few times. The J gene is TRBJ1-4, the V gene TRBV21-1; the table's D call of TRBD1 was not tested on the DNA. TRBV21-1 is shown as a pseudogene. CDR3 length: 10 residues. The chain's CDR3 is CASKGEKLFF. The CDR3 DNA reads as TGTGCCAGCAAGGGGGAAAAACTGTTTTTT.

This clone has more than one count but fewer than ten. This sequence joins TRBV7-8 and TRBJ2-5, with 7 bases identical to TRBD1. V shed 8 bases and J 3 bases; nucleotides not matched to a gene: 6. The CDR3 totals 13 residues. Germline V gene lookup returns CDR1 SGHVS and CDR2 FQNEAQ. The DNA for the CDR3 is TGTGCCAGCGGTGGGGGACAGAAAGAGACCCAGTACTTC. Encoded protein: CASGGGQKETQYF.

V and J are TRBV7-9 and TRBJ2-1; TRBD2 might be the D (6 bases). The length of the CDR3 is 15 residues. Germline lookup yields CDR1 SEHNR and CDR2 FQNEAQ (reference sequence). V shed 5 bases and J shed 3 bases, with 14 bases lying between them. The CDR3 region has the DNA TGTGCCAGCAGCCCCGGGGGAGCTGACTACAATGAGCAGTTCTTC. Amino acids: CASSPGGADYNEQFF.

This rearrangement joins TRBV9 to TRBJ2-1; 10 nucleotides align to TRBD1. Germline assignment: CDR1 SGDLS and CDR2 YYNGEE. This CDR3 contains 14 residues. V lost 4 bases, J lost 5 bases, and 3 bases stayed unmatched. In DNA form, the CDR3 reads TGTGCCAGCAGCCCGGGGACAGGGGACAATGAGCAGTTCTTC. Translation gives CASSPGTGDNEQFF.

V usage is TRBV29-1 and J usage is TRBJ2-2; TRBD2 agrees at 12 bases. V was pared by 1 base and J by 6 bases, with 3 bases of the junction left unmatched. Looked up from germline, CDR1 is SQVTM and CDR2 is ANQGSEA. There are 15 residues in the CDR3. CDR3 residues: CSVEGTSGRPGELFF. CDR3 bases: TGCAGCGTTGAAGGTACTAGCGGGAGGCCCGGGGAGCTGTTTTTT.

The J gene is TRBJ1-1, the V gene TRBV29-1, with D perhaps matching TRBD1 (5 bases). The CDR3 totals 12 residues. Trimming took 1 base from V and 7 from J, leaving 10 bases between them. CDR1 and CDR2 (germline): SQVTM, ANQGSEA. CDR3 loop: CSVEGTKNEAFF. Here the CDR3 DNA reads TGCAGCGTTGAAGGGACAAAAAATGAAGCTTTCTTT.

The CDR3 loop is CASSQTSGGSYEQYF. CDR3 in DNA: TGTGCCAGTAGCCAGACTAGCGGGGGCTCCTACGAGCAGTACTTC. The chain has TRBV19 and TRBJ2-7; TRBD2 matches at 12 bases. The CDR3 totals 15 residues. J was trimmed by 0 bases and V by 6 bases; bases with no gene match: 3. Germline CDR1 reads LNHDA; CDR2 reads SQIVND (reference sequence).

V and J are TRBV10-1 and TRBJ2-1; D call uncertain. The germline V gene has CDR1 WNHNN and CDR2 SYGVQD (reference sequence). Deletions cut 0 bases from V and 4 bases from J, with 4 bases between. The CDR3 loop spans 13 amino acids. The CDR3 sequence is CASSESEYNEQFF. CDR3 coding DNA: TGCGCCAGCAGTGAGTCGGAGTACAATGAGCAGTTCTTC.

The chain uses TRBV5-6 and TRBJ1-6; TRBD1 matches 10 bases. Germline V gene data show CDR1 as SGHDT and CDR2 as YYEEEE. The J segment lost 9 bases and the V segment lost 2 bases, leaving 5 bases of the junction unmatched. CDR3 length: 15 residues. The CDR3 DNA sequence: TGTGCCAGCAGCTTCCGGGACAGGGGCTTTTCACCCCTCCACTTT. It translates to CASSFRDRGFSPLHF. The entire variable domain, with the rest obtained from reference TRBV5-6 and TRBJ1-6, is as follows: DAGVTQSPTHLIKTRGQQVTLRCSPKSGHDTVSWYQQALGQGPQFIFQYYEEEERQRGNFPDRFSGHQFPNYSSELNVNALLLGDSALYLCASSFRDRGFSPLHFGNGTRLTVT.

V is TRBV2 and J is TRBJ1-2; 10 bases are a match to TRBD1. The V and J ends lost 8 bases and 4 bases, in that order; junction bases with no gene match: 1. From germline, CDR1 is SNHLY and CDR2 FYNNEI. This CDR3 region has 12 residues. CDR3 nucleotides: TGTGCCAGCGGGGACAGGGGCTATGGCTACACCTTC. It translates to CASGDRGYGYTF.

The chain couples TRBV28 to TRBJ2-2; 9 nucleotides line up with TRBD1. This CDR3 has 14 residues. The ends lost 7 bases at V and 9 bases at J; junction bases unmatched: 9. Looked up from germline, CDR1 is MDHEN and CDR2 is SYDVKM. This CDR3 is CASKRDRDSRELFF. CDR3 in DNA: TGTGCCAGCAAAAGGGACAGGGATAGCCGGGAGCTGTTTTTT.

The V gene is TRBV10-3, the J gene TRBJ1-3; D possibly corresponds to TRBD1 (5 bases). V was pared by 5 bases and J by 1 base, with 15 bases between. This CDR3 contains 16 residues. Germline V gene sequence: CDR1 ENHRY, CDR2 SYGVKD. CDR3 bases: TGTGCCATCAGTCTCGGAAGCGCAGGGTCTGGAAACACCATATATTTT. This gives the protein CAISLGSAGSGNTIYF.

The chain has TRBV28 and TRBJ2-7; TRBD1 agrees at 8 bases. The CDR3 is 15 amino acids. Germline-derived CDR1 and CDR2 are MDHEN and SYDVKM. With 7 bases clipped from V and 2 bases from J, the junction kept 10 bases outside the gene matches. CDR3 sequence (DNA): TGTGCCAGCACCTTTGGGGGGACAGGCCCCTACGAGCAGTACTTC. This sequence encodes CASTFGGTGPYEQYF.

On this clone: The junction departs from germline at one end; a sequencing error may be responsible. The chain joins TRBV19 to TRBJ1-2; TRBD1 might be the D (6 bases). The germline V gene encodes CDR1 LNHDA and CDR2 SQIVND (reference sequence). The CDR3 has 12 residues. The CDR3: CASSPRTAELNF. The CDR3 coding sequence is TGTGCCAGTAGCCCTCGGACAGCCGAACTTAATTTC.

The chain joins TRBV19 to TRBJ1-1, with D perhaps TRBD1 (5 bases). Germline V gives CDR1 LNHDA, CDR2 SQIVND (reference sequence). The CDR3 consists of 13 residues. Between the trimmed V and J ends, which lost 2 bases and 4 bases, there was a span of 8 bases. The CDR3 DNA reads TGTGCCAGTAGTATACAGGGCTTCACTGAAGCTTTCTTT. Protein sequence: CASSIQGFTEAFF.

The genes are TRBV28 and TRBJ2-2; D possibly corresponds to TRBD2 (5 bases). Looked up from germline, CDR1 is MDHEN and CDR2 is SYDVKM. Between the trimmed V and J ends, which lost 7 bases and 7 bases, there was a span of 16 bases. The CDR3 consists of 14 residues. CDR3 sequence: CASKGLGSYGELFF. In DNA form, the CDR3 reads TGTGCCAGCAAGGGCTTGGGGAGCTACGGGGAGCTGTTTTTT.

V usage is TRBV5-6 and J usage is TRBJ2-7, with 11 bases aligning to TRBD2. After removal of 1 base from V and 0 bases from J, the junction contained 6 bases not matched to a gene. The CDR3 contains 17 residues. Germline V gene lookup returns CDR1 SGHDT and CDR2 YYEEEE. CDR3 DNA sequence: TGTGCCAGCAGCTTGTCTCTAGCGGGAGGTATCTCCTACGAGCAGTACTTC. This codes for CASSLSLAGGISYEQYF.

The V call is TRBV6-6, the J call TRBJ2-1; 7 nucleotides align to TRBD2. Losses at the gene ends were 5 bases for V and 3 bases for J; bases not matched to a gene: 7. This CDR3 has 15 amino acids. The germline gives CDR1 MNHNY, CDR2 SVGAGI (reference sequence). DNA for the CDR3: TGTGCCAGCAGTGCCGGGACGGGGGGCTACAATGAGCAGTTCTTC. Translated: CASSAGTGGYNEQFF.